The 11 T cell receptor beta chains given below trace back to one sample, sequenced in a study of T cell repertoires in cytomegalovirus infection. For these receptors, no antigen is known. A single record per CDR3 protein comes from TCRdb applying MiXCR to the reads. This table has about 20,000 distinct CDR3 sequences, roughly two fifths appearing once. The sequenced sample was CD8+ T cells from cultured PBMCs, obtained from culture after CMV antigen stimulation. Receptors were obtained from a human donor in good health (CMV status not recorded). Some clones in this sample may be carry-over from other donors' samples.

The V gene is TRBV10-2, the J gene TRBJ2-7; D unresolved. Germline CDR1 is WSHSY and CDR2 is SAAADI. CDR3 length equals 15 residues. V lost 3 bases to trimming and J lost 7 bases, with 19 bases between them. The CDR3 is CASSDGRAAPLEQYF. The CDR3 nucleotides read TGCGCCAGCAGTGATGGCCGTGCGGCCCCCTTGGAGCAGTACTTC.

V is TRBV5-4 and J is TRBJ2-5; D uncertain. The CDR3 spans 12 residues. Trimming shortened V by 2 bases and J by 5 bases, and 7 bases separated the two germline ends. Germline CDR1 is SGHNT and CDR2 is YYREEE (reference sequence). Here the CDR3 reads CASSFWTETQYF. CDR3 in DNA: TGTGCCAGCAGCTTCTGGACGGAGACCCAGTACTTC.

In its sample, this clonotype was seen a few times. The rearrangement joins TRBV7-2 to TRBJ2-7; the D gene is possibly TRBD2 (6 bases). Germline V gene lookup returns CDR1 SGHTA and CDR2 FQGNSA. V lost 4 bases, J lost 2 bases, and 12 bases lay in between. The CDR3 covers 14 residues. CDR3 sequence: CASSSPGLAYEQYF. In DNA form, the CDR3 reads TGTGCCAGCAGCTCGCCGGGACTTGCCTACGAGCAGTACTTC.

The V and J genes are TRBV20-1 and TRBJ2-5; D is uncertain. Germline V gene data show CDR1 as DFQATT and CDR2 as SNEGSKA (reference sequence). The CDR3 contains 13 residues. V was cut by 0 bases and J by 3 bases, with 8 bases left in between. CDR3 amino acids: CSARDPTKETQYF. CDR3 DNA: TGCAGTGCTAGAGACCCAACAAAAGAGACCCAGTACTTC.

The genes are TRBV7-4 and TRBJ1-1, with D unclear. CDR1 is SGHVT and CDR2 is SQSDAQ in the germline V gene. Trimming removed 7 bases at V and 0 bases at J, with 6 bases between. The CDR3 is 12 residues long. The CDR3 region is CASNSVNTEAFF. CDR3 nucleotide sequence: TGTGCCAGCAATTCCGTGAACACTGAAGCTTTCTTT.

This sequence joins TRBV7-2 and TRBJ2-1; a possible D gene is TRBD2 (5 bases). The length of the CDR3 is 16 residues. The V end lost 2 bases, the J end lost 0 bases, and 11 bases lay between the germline ends. The V gene's germline CDR1 is SGHTA and CDR2 FQGNSA. Here the CDR3 reads CASSLWSGSSYNEQFF. CDR3 bases: TGTGCCAGCAGCTTATGGAGTGGGAGCTCCTACAATGAGCAGTTCTTC. Full variable domain (remainder filled in from reference TRBV7-2 and TRBJ2-1): GAGVSQSPSNKVTEKGKDVELRCDPISGHTALYWYRQSLGQGLEFLIYFQGNSAPDKSGLPSDRFSAERTGGSVSTLTIQRTQQEDSAVYLCASSLWSGSSYNEQFFGPGTRLTVL.

J is TRBJ1-1 and V is TRBV27, with TRBD1 matching over 8 bases. V was clipped by 5 bases and J by 1 base; unmatched bases: 3. The CDR3 runs 14 residues. CDR1 MNHEY and CDR2 SMNVEV come from the germline V gene (reference sequence). This CDR3 is CASSAGQGNTEAFF. In DNA, the CDR3 is TGTGCCAGCAGTGCAGGACAGGGGAACACTGAAGCTTTCTTT.

This clonotype came up once. The chain employs TRBV10-3 and TRBJ2-5, with D tentatively TRBD1 or TRBD2 (6 bases each). Trimming pared 0 bases from V and 0 bases from J, leaving 11 bases between. Germline CDR1 reads ENHRY; CDR2 reads SYGVKD. The CDR3 spans 16 residues. CDR3 DNA: TGTGCCATCAGTGAGTCGGAGAGGGGGGACCAAGAGACCCAGTACTTC. Amino acids: CAISESERGDQETQYF.

At least ten counts were recorded for this clonotype. The chain uses TRBV12-3 or TRBV12-4 and TRBJ1-1, with D possibly being TRBD1 (5 bases). V gave up 5 bases and J gave up 4 bases, with 17 bases separating them. The CDR3 spans 15 residues. CDR3 coding DNA: TGTGCCAGCAGTCACGGGGGGGGATTGGGCACTGAAGCTTTCTTT. This translates into CASSHGGGLGTEAFF.

The gene calls are TRBV7-8 and TRBJ2-1, with 7 nucleotides matching TRBD2. The V and J ends lost 0 bases and 3 bases, in that order; junction bases with no gene match: 8. The germline CDR1 and CDR2 sequences are SGHVS and FQNEAQ. CDR3 length: 17 amino acids. Here the CDR3 reads CASSLAGPREFYNEQFF. CDR3 bases: TGTGCCAGCAGCTTAGCGGGACCGCGGGAGTTCTACAATGAGCAGTTCTTC.

As to this clonotype: A read error is possible here, since a much larger clone lies one base away. The rearrangement uses TRBV7-2 and TRBJ1-2, with D maybe TRBD1 (6 bases). The germline gives CDR1 SGHTA, CDR2 FQGNSA. Trimming removed 6 bases from V and 6 bases from J, with 17 bases in between. The CDR3 extends over 14 amino acids. The CDR3, as DNA: TGTGCCAGCAGACGCCGAGGGGGGGCACATGGCTACACCTTC. Encoded protein: CASRRRGGAHGYTF.